Presented here are 29 T cell receptor beta chains from one specimen sequenced in a study of regulatory T cells in long-lasting Graves disease. Time point indicated: persistent/refractory GD, antithyroid drugs over 5 years with positive TRAb. PBMC RNA served as the TCR library source. The TCR beta library used iRepertoire HTBI primers with Arm-PCR amplification of CDR3. In TCRdb, the multiplex PCR reads were re-called with MiXCR into one record per CDR3 protein. The data contain 450,000 or so distinct CDR3 sequences, 20% to 25% of them singletons. This specimen consisted of peripheral blood mononuclear cells (PBMCs), obtained when the disease was refractory, from a patient treated with antithyroid drugs. These receptors all come from a female donor with Graves disease.

This clonotype was observed many times. The J gene is TRBJ1-2, the V gene TRBV28; a weak D match, TRBD1 (6 bases). The CDR3 covers 12 residues. Trimming took off 5 bases at V and 5 bases at J, with 9 bases between the two ends. Germline V CDR1 and CDR2: MDHEN, SYDVKM. CDR3 sequence reads: CASSEGGYGYTF. The DNA for the CDR3 is TGTGCCAGCAGTGAAGGGGGTTATGGCTACACCTTC.

Ten or more counts support this clonotype. This chain links TRBV2 with TRBJ1-6; maybe TRBD1 (5 bases). The germline V gene encodes CDR1 SNHLY and CDR2 FYNNEI. The ends were cut back, 9 bases at V and 10 bases at J, with 13 bases in the middle. There are 12 residues in the CDR3. CDR3 protein: CASGREGSPLHF. The CDR3 nucleotides are TGTGCCAGTGGGAGGGAGGGGTCACCCCTCCACTTT.

This clonotype appeared many times. V is TRBV6-2 or TRBV6-3 and J is TRBJ1-1; no clear D. The germline gives CDR1 MNHEY, CDR2 SVGEGT. CDR3 length: 12 residues. Trimming removed 6 bases at V and 7 bases at J, with 12 bases between. CDR3 in DNA: TGTGCCAGCAGGGACCTGGCAGGTGAAGCTTTCTTT. Translating gives CASRDLAGEAFF.

The table lists this clonotype with many counts. The chain combines TRBV12-3 or TRBV12-4 with TRBJ1-3; D gene uncertain. CDR3 length: 13 residues. Trimming removed 7 bases at V and 3 bases at J, with 10 bases between. The chain's CDR3 is CASTLGNGNTIYF. As DNA, the CDR3 is TGTGCCAGCACCTTGGGTAATGGAAACACCATATATTTT.

This clonotype was observed many times. The rearrangement links TRBV6-2 or TRBV6-3 to TRBJ2-2; D is perhaps TRBD2 (5 bases). The CDR3 has 14 amino acids. The germline V and J ends were trimmed by 0 bases and 6 bases, with 8 bases remaining between them. Germline-derived CDR1 and CDR2 are MNHEY and SVGEGT. The CDR3 loop is CASSYSEGPGELFF. The CDR3 DNA reads TGTGCCAGCAGTTACTCAGAGGGTCCCGGGGAGCTGTTTTTT.

This clonotype has a handful of counts. The rearrangement links TRBV6-9 to TRBJ1-1, with D hard to call. CDR3 length equals 14 residues. Germline-derived CDR1 and CDR2 are MNHGY and SVAAGI. V was trimmed by 3 bases and J by 6 bases, leaving 14 bases between them. CDR3 in amino acids: CASSYRRSAAEAFF. The DNA for the CDR3 is TGTGCCAGCAGTTACCGACGAAGTGCAGCTGAAGCTTTCTTT.

This clonotype was recorded a few times. The chain is built from TRBV5-1 and TRBJ1-1; D remains unclear. Germline values: CDR1 SGHRS, CDR2 YFSETQ. V gave up 3 bases and J gave up 2 bases, with 14 bases separating them. There are 15 residues in the CDR3. CDR3 nucleotides: TGCGCCAGCAGCTGGGCCCAATCTCGAAACACTGAAGCTTTCTTT. Translation gives CASSWAQSRNTEAFF.

This clonotype was observed at least ten times. The chain joins TRBV28 to TRBJ1-3; D remains ambiguous. Germline V gene lookup returns CDR1 MDHEN and CDR2 SYDVKM. CDR3 length: 14 amino acids. V lost 3 bases and J lost 0, with 6 bases in between. This CDR3 is CASSLLSSGNTIYF. The DNA of the CDR3 is TGTGCCAGCAGTTTGTTGAGCTCTGGAAACACCATATATTTT.

This clonotype was picked up many times. V usage is TRBV11-2 and J usage is TRBJ2-3, with D maybe TRBD2 (5 bases). This CDR3 contains 16 residues. V lost 3 bases and J lost 0, with 13 bases in between. Germline CDR1 and CDR2: SGHAT and FQNNGV. The CDR3, as DNA: TGTGCCAGCAGCTTCCGGACTGCCTCTAGCACAGATACGCAGTATTTT. It is translated as CASSFRTASSTDTQYF.

In its sample, this clonotype was seen many times. The chain is built from TRBV9 and TRBJ1-1, with no clear D. The CDR3 is made up of 14 amino acids. CDR1 is SGDLS, CDR2 YYNGEE, per germline. V was shortened by 0 bases and J by 4 bases, with 10 bases between the two germline ends. CDR3 region: CASSVAERGTEAFF. CDR3 nucleotide sequence: TGTGCCAGCAGCGTAGCTGAGCGGGGCACTGAAGCTTTCTTT.

The chain is built from TRBV19 and TRBJ1-1; a weak D match, TRBD1 (5 bases). Germline CDR1 and CDR2: LNHDA and SQIVND (reference sequence). This CDR3 has 16 residues. V shed 3 bases and J shed 0 bases, with 14 bases lying between them. The CDR3 loop is CASSMRGLVMNTEAFF. The CDR3 bases are TGTGCCAGTAGTATGAGGGGCCTAGTCATGAACACTGAAGCTTTCTTT. The full variable domain, in which reference TRBV19 and TRBJ1-1 provide the parts outside the CDR3, is DGGITQSPKYLFRKEGQNVTLSCEQNLNHDAMYWYRQDPGQGLRLIYYSQIVNDFQKGDIAEGYSVSREKKESFPLTVTSAQKNPTAFYLCASSMRGLVMNTEAFFGQGTRLTVV.

The chain links TRBV29-1 to TRBJ2-6; no reliable D call. Germline values: CDR1 SQVTM, CDR2 ANQGSEA. Deletions cut 7 bases from V and 2 bases from J, with 12 bases between. There are 14 residues in the CDR3. The CDR3 DNA reads TGCAGCGCAAAGGGCGGTCCTGGGGCCAACGTCCTGACTTTC. Translation: CSAKGGPGANVLTF.

This clonotype was counted a few times. The chain joins TRBV19 to TRBJ2-2; TRBD2 aligns across 9 bases. From germline, CDR1 is LNHDA and CDR2 SQIVND (reference sequence). There are 17 residues in the CDR3. Unmatched junction bases numbered 8, after V lost 3 bases and J lost 3 bases. The DNA of the CDR3 is TGTGCCAGTAGTATCGCCCTAGCGGGAAGGGACACCGGGGAGCTGTTTTTT. It is translated as CASSIALAGRDTGELFF. Looking up the rest from reference TRBV19 and TRBJ2-2 gives the full variable domain: DGGITQSPKYLFRKEGQNVTLSCEQNLNHDAMYWYRQDPGQGLRLIYYSQIVNDFQKGDIAEGYSVSREKKESFPLTVTSAQKNPTAFYLCASSIALAGRDTGELFFGEGSRLTVL.

This chain uses TRBV19 with TRBJ1-1, with unresolved D. Germline values: CDR1 LNHDA, CDR2 SQIVND (reference sequence). The CDR3 extends over 14 amino acids. V was clipped by 6 bases and J by 1 base, with 12 bases between them. The CDR3 region is CASRSLGPNTEAFF. The CDR3, as DNA: TGTGCCAGTAGGTCCCTTGGTCCGAACACTGAAGCTTTCTTT. Filled out from reference TRBV19 and TRBJ1-1, the complete variable domain reads DGGITQSPKYLFRKEGQNVTLSCEQNLNHDAMYWYRQDPGQGLRLIYYSQIVNDFQKGDIAEGYSVSREKKESFPLTVTSAQKNPTAFYLCASRSLGPNTEAFFGQGTRLTVV.

This clonotype was detected a few times. This chain uses TRBV20-1 with TRBJ1-2; D may be TRBD1 (5 bases). This CDR3 spans 20 amino acids. Germline CDR1 and CDR2: DFQATT and SNEGSKA (reference sequence). V was trimmed by 4 bases and J by 3 bases, leaving 33 bases between them. This CDR3 reads CSAMRGFGGRVSMDDYGYTF. In DNA form, the CDR3 reads TGCAGTGCTATGCGGGGGTTCGGGGGGAGGGTATCGATGGATGACTATGGCTACACCTTC.

This clonotype appeared many times. The chain uses TRBV7-2 and TRBJ1-1; a weak D match, TRBD1 (5 bases). Germline V lookup: CDR1 SGHTA, CDR2 FQGNSA. Trimming shortened V by 3 bases and J by 6 bases, and 11 bases separated the two germline ends. The CDR3 runs to 13 residues. The CDR3 sequence: CASSFIDRAEAFF. The CDR3 coding sequence is TGTGCCAGCAGCTTCATCGACAGAGCTGAAGCTTTCTTT.

This clonotype was detected many times. This chain joins TRBV12-3 or TRBV12-4 and TRBJ2-2, with D hard to call. V was trimmed by 5 bases and J by 1 base, leaving 11 bases between them. This CDR3 is built from 15 residues. CDR3 amino acids: CASSPRVLNTGELFF. The DNA for the CDR3 is TGTGCCAGCAGTCCCCGGGTCTTGAACACCGGGGAGCTGTTTTTT.

Comments on this clonotype: Only one base separates this from a far larger clonotype, so it likely reflects a read error. The V and J genes are TRBV6-2 or TRBV6-3 and TRBJ2-5; D ambiguous. The V gene's germline CDR1 is MNHEY and CDR2 SVGEGT. CDR3 length: 14 residues. The CDR3 region is CASGYSAGRETQYF. The CDR3 nucleotides read TGTGCCAGCGGTTACTCGGCCGGCCGGGAGACCCAGTACTTC.

The chain couples TRBV25-1 to TRBJ2-1; possible D gene TRBD2, 5 bases. Trimming cost V 7 bases and J 2 bases, with 15 bases left between them. Germline V gene data show CDR1 as MGHDK and CDR2 as SYGVNS. The CDR3 spans 15 residues. The CDR3 here is CASKGAGSPYNEQFF. As DNA, the CDR3 is TGTGCCAGCAAAGGTGCGGGCTCACCCTACAATGAGCAGTTCTTC.

The V call is TRBV4-1, the J call TRBJ2-2; D may be TRBD2 (6 bases). Per germline, CDR1 MGHRA and CDR2 YSYEKL. Trimming removed 3 bases from V and 4 bases from J, with 15 bases in between. The CDR3 sequence is 16 residues long. CDR3 coding DNA: TGCGCCAGCAGCCAGGGGACCGGGAGAGGCACCGGGGAGCTGTTTTTT. As protein: CASSQGTGRGTGELFF.

The V and J genes are TRBV4-1 and TRBJ1-1; 7 bases line up with TRBD1. Germline V gene lookup returns CDR1 MGHRA and CDR2 YSYEKL. CDR3 size: 15 residues. The J segment lost 2 bases and the V segment lost 4 bases, leaving 7 bases of the junction unmatched. This CDR3 reads CASSLRQGDNTEAFF. CDR3 DNA sequence: TGCGCCAGCAGCCTCCGGCAGGGGGATAACACTGAAGCTTTCTTT.

This clonotype was observed a few times. This chain connects TRBV14 to TRBJ2-7, with 7 bases that match TRBD1. The junction had 2 bases not matched to a gene; V was cut back by 1 base and J by 2 bases. The CDR3 contains 14 residues. Germline CDR1 and CDR2: SGHDN and FVKESK. The CDR3 DNA follows: TGTGCCAGCAGCCAAGTCACAGGGGCCTACGAGCAGTACTTC. It encodes CASSQVTGAYEQYF.

This clonotype was observed a handful of times. The chain carries TRBV15 and TRBJ2-5, with 7 positions matching TRBD1. The CDR3 spans 15 residues. Germline-derived CDR1 and CDR2 are LNHNV and YYDKDF (reference sequence). V lost 1 base to trimming and J lost 4 bases; unmatched junction nucleotides: 6. CDR3 DNA: TGTGCCACCAGCAGAGCATTCGAGGGGGCAGAGACCCAGTACTTC. This translates into CATSRAFEGAETQYF.

CDR3 amino acids: CAWNPGQSNDGLFF. In DNA form, the CDR3 reads TGTGCCTGGAATCCGGGACAATCTAATGACGGACTGTTTTTT. The rearrangement uses TRBV30 and TRBJ1-4; TRBD1 is a possible D gene (6 bases). V lost 4 bases to trimming and J lost 13 bases, with 22 bases between them. CDR3 length: 14 amino acids. Germline CDR1 and CDR2: GTSNPN and SVGIG (reference sequence).

The rearrangement joins TRBV10-3 to TRBJ1-2; D ambiguous. Trimming stripped 4 bases from V and 2 bases from J, with 11 bases between. Germline assignment: CDR1 ENHRY and CDR2 SYGVKD. The CDR3 is 14 residues long. CDR3: CAISGGRPNYGYTF. The CDR3 DNA sequence: TGTGCCATCAGTGGAGGGAGGCCAAACTATGGCTACACCTTC.

This clonotype showed up many times. V is TRBV13 and J is TRBJ2-7, with a tentative D call TRBD2 (6 bases). Trimming cost V 9 bases and J 1 base, with 16 bases left between them. Germline V gene lookup returns CDR1 PRHDT and CDR2 FYEKMQ (reference sequence). The CDR3 loop spans 14 amino acids. The chain's CDR3 is CASTFGGASYEQYF. DNA of the CDR3: TGTGCCAGTACCTTCGGCGGGGCGTCCTACGAGCAGTACTTC.

A few counts support this clonotype. The chain links TRBV11-2 to TRBJ2-2; D may be TRBD1 or TRBD2 (5 bases each). V was shortened by 5 bases and J by 3 bases, with 16 bases between the two germline ends. Germline V gives CDR1 SGHAT, CDR2 FQNNGV. The CDR3 sequence is 16 residues long. The CDR3 coding sequence is TGTGCCAGCAGCCGCCGACTACAGGTTCACACCGGGGAGCTGTTTTTT. This encodes CASSRRLQVHTGELFF.

This clonotype has more than one count but fewer than ten. This chain connects TRBV12-3 or TRBV12-4 to TRBJ2-7; TRBD2 matches at 8 bases. V shed 0 bases, J shed 7 bases, and the junction held 11 bases outside the gene matches. The CDR3 is 16 amino acids. CDR3 amino acids: CASSLASAGGFREQYF. The CDR3 region has the DNA TGTGCCAGCAGTTTAGCGTCGGCGGGAGGTTTCAGGGAGCAGTACTTC.

CDR3 amino acids: CAWITNGDEQYF. In nucleotides, the CDR3 is TGTGCCTGGATTACCAACGGCGACGAGCAGTACTTC. The gene calls are TRBV30 and TRBJ2-7; D ambiguous. CDR3 length: 12 amino acids. Looked up from germline, CDR1 is GTSNPN and CDR2 is SVGIG (reference sequence). Deletions cut 4 bases from V and 5 bases from J, with 12 bases between.